This TCR beta chain was found in a study of T cell repertoires in cytomegalovirus infection. The study's findings and limits: HLA-C-restricted CMV-specific TCR beta clonotypes were dominant in the ex vivo response.

The CDR3 sequence is 17 residues long. J gave up 1 base and V 0 bases, and 4 bases lay outside the gene matches. The germline gives CDR1 SGHRS, CDR2 YFSETQ. Concerning this clonotype itself: What it binds is unknown.

TCRdb re-analysed the reads in MiXCR, keeping a single row per CDR3 protein. The data hold roughly 230,000 distinct CDR3 sequences, with about 12% observed a single time. The specimen was PBMCs. The sequence derives from a human donor in good health (CMV status not recorded). Some clones in this sample may be carry-over from other donors' samples. V usage is TRBV5-1 and J usage is TRBJ2-1; 10 nucleotides match TRBD2. DNA of the CDR3: TGCGCCAGCAGCTTGGGAAGCGGGGGGGCGTCCTACAATGAGCAGTTCTTC. Its protein product is CASSLGSGGASYNEQFF.